The source of this T cell receptor beta chain is a study of identical twins. V lost 0 bases and J 5 bases, leaving 10 bases between the germline ends. The CDR3 extends over 14 amino acids. Germline CDR1 MNHEY, CDR2 SVGAGI. TCRdb used MiXCR to reprocess the 5' RACE reads, holding one entry per CDR3 protein. The sample includes roughly 240,000 distinct CDR3 sequences, 6% to 8.5% of them seen just once. Healthy Caucasians, and only they, were the donors. Study-level results: Within beta out-of-frame sequences, the excess sharing observed between twins was weaker.

With regard to this clonotype: Its antigen is unknown.

These data also formed part of another study, on yellow fever vaccine responses in identical twins. According to that study: The T cell response to vaccination in identical twins was reportedly partly convergent and partly personalized.

The receptor's source is a woman younger than 30 in good health. Sequencing was carried out using CD8+ T cells sorted from blood. This chain joins TRBV6-5 and TRBJ2-5; no definite D call. CDR3 DNA: TGTGCCAGCAGTTACTCTGGGGTCCCGGAGACCCAGTACTTC. Translated, it gives CASSYSGVPETQYF.